The 27 T cell receptor beta chains below all came from one sample that was sequenced in a study of T cell responses to AZD1222 COVID-19 vaccine. Produced via immunoSEQ multiplex PCR; TCRdb's table is partial and in-frame only. The table includes 150,000 to 200,000 clones, 70% to 90% detected once. The sequences come from peripheral blood, collected 28 days after the second AZD1222 dose. The receptors come from an adult who received the AZD1222 COVID-19 vaccine.

This sequence joins TRBV12-3 or TRBV12-4 and TRBJ2-7, with 8 bases lining up with TRBD1. This CDR3 is built from 12 residues. Trimming at V came to 5 bases and at J to 3 bases, leaving 0 bases not matched to a gene. The CDR3 coding sequence is TGTGCCAGCAGTGGACAGGGCTACGAGCAGTACTTC. Its translation is CASSGQGYEQYF.

The DNA for the CDR3 is TGTGCCAGCAGCTTAGTTGGGGCGACGGCCTATGAGCAGTTCTTC. This sequence encodes CASSLVGATAYEQFF. This chain connects TRBV7-9 to TRBJ2-1; weak D call: TRBD1 (5 bases). CDR1 and CDR2 (germline): SEHNR, FQNEAQ (reference sequence). CDR3 length equals 15 residues. V lost 1 base and J lost 8, with 15 bases in between.

The V and J genes are TRBV6-1 and TRBJ2-7; D may correspond to TRBD1 or TRBD2 (6 bases each). This CDR3 region has 11 residues. Trimming left V 7 bases short and J 3 bases short, with 7 bases between. Germline lookup yields CDR1 MNHNS and CDR2 SASEGT. CDR3 DNA sequence: TGTGCCAGCAAGGGGGGCTACGAGCAGTACTTC. Residues: CASKGGYEQYF.

In its sample, this clone was seen a few times. The V gene is TRBV7-8, the J gene TRBJ1-2; the D gene is possibly TRBD1 (5 bases). CDR3 length: 14 residues. Trimming removed 3 bases at V and 8 bases at J, with 16 bases between. From germline, CDR1 is SGHVS and CDR2 FQNEAQ. The chain's CDR3 is CASSFDSDLAGYTF. CDR3 sequence (DNA): TGTGCCAGCAGCTTCGACAGCGATCTCGCGGGCTACACCTTC.

The table lists this clone with a few counts. This rearrangement joins TRBV18 to TRBJ1-1; TRBD1 matches 9 bases. This CDR3 comprises 15 residues. Germline V gene lookup returns CDR1 KGHSH and CDR2 LQKENI. V lost 5 bases to trimming and J lost 5 bases; unmatched junction nucleotides: 9. The CDR3 DNA reads as TGTGCCAGCTCATCCCGGACAGGGGAAGTGACTGAAGCTTTCTTT. Translating gives CASSSRTGEVTEAFF.

The chain combines TRBV27 with TRBJ1-4, with D tentatively TRBD1 (6 bases). The CDR3 has 14 residues. Between the trimmed V and J ends, which lost 3 bases and 5 bases, there was a span of 10 bases. Germline V gene lookup returns CDR1 MNHEY and CDR2 SMNVEV (reference sequence). DNA of the CDR3: TGTGCCAGCAGTTTGGACAGCCTAAATGAAAAACTGTTTTTT. Protein: CASSLDSLNEKLFF.

The chain carries TRBV3-1 (or the pseudogene TRBV3-2) and TRBJ1-1; possibly TRBD1 for D (5 bases). V was pared by 3 bases and J by 3 bases, with 11 bases between. Germline V CDR1 and CDR2: LGHDT, YNNKEL (reference sequence). This CDR3 comprises 14 residues. The CDR3 sequence: CASSQSGADTEAFF. The CDR3 bases are TGTGCCAGCAGCCAGTCCGGGGCGGACACTGAAGCTTTCTTT.

The chain carries TRBV15 and TRBJ2-1, with D hard to call. The CDR3 loop spans 15 amino acids. Trimming shortened V by 0 bases and J by 5 bases, and 11 bases separated the two germline ends. Germline V CDR1 and CDR2: LNHNV, YYDKDF (reference sequence). CDR3 sequence: CATSREMSYNNEQFF. The CDR3 nucleotides are TGTGCCACCAGCAGAGAAATGAGCTACAACAATGAGCAGTTCTTC.

In the case of this clone: Other DNA sequences within the sample encode an identical CDR3. This chain joins TRBV7-2 and TRBJ2-3; D gene uncertain. This CDR3 is 13 amino acids long. V gave up 2 bases and J gave up 3 bases, with 6 bases separating them. Per germline, CDR1 SGHTA and CDR2 FQGNSA. As DNA, the CDR3 is TGTGCCAGCAGCTTATTGGGGACAGATACGCAGTATTTT. This translates into CASSLLGTDTQYF.

This chain joins TRBV27 and TRBJ1-4; a weak D match, TRBD1 (5 bases). The CDR3 is 14 amino acids. Germline lookup yields CDR1 MNHEY and CDR2 SMNVEV (reference sequence). Trimming removed 4 bases from V and 4 bases from J, with 10 bases in between. This chain's CDR3 is CASSSGRGNEKLFF. CDR3 nucleotide sequence: TGTGCCAGCAGTTCGGGACGGGGTAATGAAAAACTGTTTTTT.

This clone was seen once. This rearrangement joins TRBV18 to TRBJ2-7; 9 positions match TRBD1. The junction had 19 bases not matched to a gene; V was cut back by 5 bases and J by 5 bases. CDR3 length: 18 amino acids. Germline V gene sequence: CDR1 KGHSH, CDR2 LQKENI. DNA for the CDR3: TGTGCCAGCTCATCGCTACCGGGACAGGGAGGAGGAATAGACGAGCAGTACTTC. This gives the protein CASSSLPGQGGGIDEQYF.

This chain joins TRBV19 and TRBJ1-6; possible D gene TRBD1, 6 bases. This CDR3 comprises 12 residues. Germline CDR1 LNHDA, CDR2 SQIVND (reference sequence). Trimming left V 7 bases short and J 9 bases short, with 10 bases between. DNA for the CDR3: TGTGCCAGTAAACAGGGTGGTTCACCCCTCCACTTT. Translated: CASKQGGSPLHF.

This clone was recorded a few times. The V gene is TRBV20-1, the J gene TRBJ1-1; 7 bases agree with TRBD1. The CDR3 length is 12 residues. In germline, CDR1 is DFQATT, CDR2 SNEGSKA (reference sequence). Unmatched junction bases numbered 6, after V lost 6 bases and J lost 5 bases. The DNA for the CDR3 is TGCAGTGCAAGTAAACAGGGGACTGAAGCTTTCTTT. Protein sequence: CSASKQGTEAFF.

This chain joins TRBV28 and TRBJ2-7, with D tentatively TRBD2 (5 bases). The V gene lost 6 bases and the J gene lost 1 base, with 10 bases spanning the gap. The CDR3 is 13 residues long. Germline V gene sequence: CDR1 MDHEN, CDR2 SYDVKM. CDR3 residues: CASSPGGSYEQYF. In DNA, the CDR3 is TGTGCCAGCAGCCCCGGAGGTTCCTACGAGCAGTACTTC.

The chain is built from TRBV19 and TRBJ2-7; 8 bases map to TRBD1. The CDR3 covers 14 residues. Trimming cost V 4 bases and J 7 bases; bases outside gene matches: 9. Germline CDR1 is LNHDA and CDR2 is SQIVND (reference sequence). CDR3 loop: CASSKGQDPFEQYF. The CDR3, as DNA: TGTGCCAGTAGTAAGGGACAGGATCCTTTTGAGCAGTACTTC.

This sequence joins TRBV5-6 and TRBJ2-2, with D unresolved. The ends were cut back, 4 bases at V and 2 bases at J, with 9 bases in the middle. This CDR3 contains 14 residues. Germline-derived CDR1 and CDR2 are SGHDT and YYEEEE. The CDR3 reads CASSLPTNTGELFF. In nucleotides, the CDR3 is TGTGCCAGCAGCCTACCCACCAACACCGGGGAGCTGTTTTTT.

The gene calls are TRBV6-4 and TRBJ1-1; TRBD1 matches 8 bases. CDR3 size: 14 residues. The ends lost 6 bases at V and 3 bases at J; junction bases unmatched: 6. The germline V gene has CDR1 MRHNA and CDR2 SNTAGT. DNA for the CDR3: TGTGCCAGCAGCCCGGACAGGGCGGACACTGAAGCTTTCTTT. It translates to CASSPDRADTEAFF.

The rearrangement joins TRBV7-9 to TRBJ2-7; D might be TRBD2 (7 bases). This CDR3 is 14 amino acids long. Germline loops: CDR1 SEHNR, CDR2 FQNEAQ (reference sequence). Trimming pared 4 bases from V and 3 bases from J, leaving 13 bases between. The CDR3 loop is CASSSSGDYYEQYF. CDR3 DNA sequence: TGTGCCAGCAGCTCCTCAGGGGACTACTACGAGCAGTACTTC. Supplemented by reference TRBV7-9 and TRBJ2-7, the full variable domain reads DTGVSQNPRHKITKRGQNVTFRCDPISEHNRLYWYRQTLGQGPEFLTYFQNEAQLEKSRLLSDRFSAERPKGSFSTLEIQRTEQGDSAMYLCASSSSGDYYEQYFGPGTRLTVT.

This chain connects TRBV6-1 to TRBJ2-7, with no clear D. The CDR3 runs 12 residues. The germline V and J ends were trimmed by 8 bases and 7 bases, with 15 bases remaining between them. Germline-derived CDR1 and CDR2 are MNHNS and SASEGT. The CDR3 protein is CASSGSLGEQYF. The DNA of the CDR3 is TGTGCCAGCTCCGGGTCTCTGGGGGAGCAGTACTTC.

V and J are TRBV5-4 and TRBJ2-2, with unresolved D. Trimming removed 3 bases from V and 4 bases from J, with 13 bases in between. CDR1 and CDR2 from the germline V gene are SGHNT and YYREEE (reference sequence). The CDR3 length is 15 residues. In DNA form, the CDR3 reads TGTGCCAGCAGCTCTGACCGGGCCGTCACCGGGGAGCTGTTTTTT. Encoded protein: CASSSDRAVTGELFF.

This clone was detected a few times. V is TRBV25-1 and J is TRBJ2-2, with unresolved D. Trimming shortened V by 9 bases and J by 6 bases, and 11 bases separated the two germline ends. CDR3 length: 12 amino acids. Germline V gene sequence: CDR1 MGHDK, CDR2 SYGVNS. The CDR3, as DNA: TGTGCCAGTTTAGATGAGGCCGGGGAGCTGTTTTTT. This encodes CASLDEAGELFF.

The chain combines TRBV11-2 with TRBJ1-5, with D possibly matching TRBD1 (6 bases). The V end was cut by 3 bases, the J end by 5 bases, with 14 bases between. CDR1 and CDR2 (germline): SGHAT, FQNNGV. CDR3 length: 15 amino acids. The CDR3 reads CASSFLRGADQPQHF. DNA for the CDR3: TGTGCCAGCAGCTTTTTACGGGGGGCGGATCAGCCCCAGCATTTT.

This chain links TRBV7-3 with TRBJ2-1, with 8 bases lining up with TRBD1. This CDR3 contains 16 residues. The V gene's germline CDR1 is SGHTA and CDR2 FQGTGA. Germline trimming cut 3 bases from V and 10 bases from J; bases unmatched to any gene: 14. The DNA for the CDR3 is TGTGCCAGCAGCTTTGGGTCACAGGGGGGATTAGGGGAGCAGTTCTTC. It translates to CASSFGSQGGLGEQFF.

This chain joins TRBV19 and TRBJ2-3; 8 bases fit TRBD1. Germline lookup yields CDR1 LNHDA and CDR2 SQIVND (reference sequence). This CDR3 region has 15 residues. J was trimmed by 9 bases and V by 2 bases; bases with no gene match: 10. The CDR3 DNA follows: TGTGCCAGTAGTATAAACCCTGGGACAGGAAGGACGCAGTATTTT. It is translated as CASSINPGTGRTQYF.

This clone has only one observation. The rearrangement joins TRBV6-1 to TRBJ2-7; D not resolved. Trimming took 1 base from V and 0 from J, leaving 10 bases between them. The CDR3 consists of 15 residues. The germline CDR1 and CDR2 sequences are MNHNS and SASEGT. The CDR3 DNA follows: TGTGCCAGCAGTGAAGAACCCGTTCCCTCCTACGAGCAGTACTTC. Translated, it gives CASSEEPVPSYEQYF.

The V and J genes are TRBV9 and TRBJ1-6; D gene uncertain. V was clipped by 4 bases and J by 10 bases, with 18 bases between them. The CDR3 length is 15 residues. The germline gives CDR1 SGDLS, CDR2 YYNGEE. The CDR3 protein is CASSQLPSSGSPLHF. The CDR3, as DNA: TGTGCCAGCAGCCAACTACCCTCGAGCGGGTCACCCCTCCACTTT.

CDR3 in amino acids: CASRDRGSSPLHF. The CDR3 DNA sequence: TGTGCCAGCAGGGACAGGGGAAGTTCACCCCTCCACTTT. The rearrangement links TRBV2 to TRBJ1-6; 9 bases map to TRBD1. CDR3 length: 13 amino acids. Trimming took 6 bases from V and 9 from J; bases not matched to a gene: 3. The germline V gene encodes CDR1 SNHLY and CDR2 FYNNEI.